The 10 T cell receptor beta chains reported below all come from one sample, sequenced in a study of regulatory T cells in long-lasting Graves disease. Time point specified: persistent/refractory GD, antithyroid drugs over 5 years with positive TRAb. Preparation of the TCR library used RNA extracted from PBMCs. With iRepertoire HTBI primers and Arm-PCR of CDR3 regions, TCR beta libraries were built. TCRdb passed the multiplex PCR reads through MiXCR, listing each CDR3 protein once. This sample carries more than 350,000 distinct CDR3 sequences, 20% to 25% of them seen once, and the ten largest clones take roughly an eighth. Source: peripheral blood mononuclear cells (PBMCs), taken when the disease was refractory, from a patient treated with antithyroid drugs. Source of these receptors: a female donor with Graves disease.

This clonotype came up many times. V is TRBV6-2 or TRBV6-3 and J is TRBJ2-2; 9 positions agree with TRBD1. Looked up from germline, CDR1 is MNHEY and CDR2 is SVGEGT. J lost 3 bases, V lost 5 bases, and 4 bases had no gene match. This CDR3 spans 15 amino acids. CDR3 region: CASSKQGAHTGELFF. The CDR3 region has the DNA TGTGCCAGCAGTAAACAGGGGGCTCACACCGGGGAGCTGTTTTTT.

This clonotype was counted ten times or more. CDR3 region: CASSLKGAYGYTF. CDR3 bases: TGTGCCAGCAGTTTGAAGGGGGCCTATGGCTACACCTTC. The chain employs TRBV28 and TRBJ1-2; 7 nucleotides agree with TRBD1. In germline, CDR1 is MDHEN, CDR2 SYDVKM. The J segment lost 4 bases and the V segment lost 3 bases, leaving 2 bases of the junction unmatched. The CDR3 contains 13 residues.

CDR3 bases: TGTGCCAGCAGTCTCACTAGCGGGATCACAGATACGCAGTATTTT. Its protein is CASSLTSGITDTQYF. The rearrangement links TRBV28 to TRBJ2-3; 10 bases align to TRBD2. The V gene end was trimmed by 5 bases and the J gene end by 2 bases; junction bases not matched to a gene: 4. CDR3 length: 15 amino acids. The germline V gene has CDR1 MDHEN and CDR2 SYDVKM.

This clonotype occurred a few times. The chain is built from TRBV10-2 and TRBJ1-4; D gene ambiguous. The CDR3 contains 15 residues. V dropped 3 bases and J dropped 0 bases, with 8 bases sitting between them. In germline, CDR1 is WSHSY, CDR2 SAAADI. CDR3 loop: CASSEVSSTNEKLFF. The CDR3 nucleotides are TGCGCCAGCAGTGAAGTGTCTTCAACTAATGAAAAACTGTTTTTT.

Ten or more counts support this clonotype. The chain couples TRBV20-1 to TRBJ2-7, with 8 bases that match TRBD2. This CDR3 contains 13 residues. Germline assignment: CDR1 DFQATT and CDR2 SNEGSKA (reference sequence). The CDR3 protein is CSLVVAGLDEQYF. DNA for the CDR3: TGCAGCTTAGTAGTAGCGGGACTGGACGAGCAGTACTTC.

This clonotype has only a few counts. This chain's CDR3 is CASSLSGSVADTQYF. CDR3 in DNA: TGTGCCAGCAGCTTAAGCGGGAGCGTGGCAGATACGCAGTATTTT. V is TRBV7-3 and J is TRBJ2-3; TRBD2 matches 7 bases. The V and J ends lost 1 base and 4 bases, in that order; junction bases with no gene match: 5. Per germline, CDR1 SGHTA and CDR2 FQGTGA. CDR3 length: 15 amino acids. Full variable domain (outside the CDR3, taken from reference TRBV7-3 and TRBJ2-3): GAGVSQTPSNKVTEKGKYVELRCDPISGHTALYWYRQSLGQGPEFLIYFQGTGAADDSGLPNDRFFAVRPEGSVSTLKIQRTERGDSAVYLCASSLSGSVADTQYFGPGTRLTVL.

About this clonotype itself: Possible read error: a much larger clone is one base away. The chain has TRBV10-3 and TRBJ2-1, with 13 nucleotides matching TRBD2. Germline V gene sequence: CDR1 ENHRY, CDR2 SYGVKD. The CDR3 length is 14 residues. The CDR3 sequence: CAIQGTSGIGEWVF. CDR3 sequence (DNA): TGTGCCATCCAGGGGACTAGCGGGATCGGGGAATGGGTCTTC.

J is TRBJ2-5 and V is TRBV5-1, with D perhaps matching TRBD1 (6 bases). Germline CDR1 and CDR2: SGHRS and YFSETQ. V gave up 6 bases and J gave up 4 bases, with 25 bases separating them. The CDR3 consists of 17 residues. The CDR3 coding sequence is TGCGCCAGCAACCAGGGGTCGGGTTTCGGAGTTGTAGAGACCCAGTACTTC. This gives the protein CASNQGSGFGVVETQYF.

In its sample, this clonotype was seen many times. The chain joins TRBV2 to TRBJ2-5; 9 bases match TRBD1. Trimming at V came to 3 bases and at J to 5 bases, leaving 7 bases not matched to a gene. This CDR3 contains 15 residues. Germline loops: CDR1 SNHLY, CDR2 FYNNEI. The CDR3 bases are TGTGCCAGCAGTGATCTGGACAGGGGATCGGAGACCCAGTACTTC. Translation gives CASSDLDRGSETQYF.

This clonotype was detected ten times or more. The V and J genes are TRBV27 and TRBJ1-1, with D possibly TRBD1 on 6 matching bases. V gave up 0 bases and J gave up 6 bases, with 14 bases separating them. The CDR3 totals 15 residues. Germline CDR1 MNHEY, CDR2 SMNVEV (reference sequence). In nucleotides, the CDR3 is TGTGCCAGCAGTTTATCGAGGGGGGCGATTTCTGAAGCTTTCTTT. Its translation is CASSLSRGAISEAFF.